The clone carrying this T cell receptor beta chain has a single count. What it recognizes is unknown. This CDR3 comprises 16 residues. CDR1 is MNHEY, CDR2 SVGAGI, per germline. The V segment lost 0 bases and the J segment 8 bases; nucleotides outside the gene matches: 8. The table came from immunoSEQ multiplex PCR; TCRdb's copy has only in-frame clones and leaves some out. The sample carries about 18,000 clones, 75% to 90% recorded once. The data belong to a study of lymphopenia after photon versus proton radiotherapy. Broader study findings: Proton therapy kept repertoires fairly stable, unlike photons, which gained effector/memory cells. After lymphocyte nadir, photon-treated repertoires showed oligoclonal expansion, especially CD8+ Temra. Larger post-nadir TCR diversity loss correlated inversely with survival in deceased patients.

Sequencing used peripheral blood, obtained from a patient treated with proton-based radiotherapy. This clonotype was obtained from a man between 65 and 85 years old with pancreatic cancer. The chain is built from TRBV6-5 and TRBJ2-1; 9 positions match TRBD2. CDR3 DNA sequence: TGTGCCAGCAGTTACTCCTTAGCGGGAGCGGTCTATGAGCAGTTCTTC. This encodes CASSYSLAGAVYEQFF.